The sequence of this T cell receptor beta chain was determined in a study of blood T cell repertoires in COVID-19. About the research overall: Sites across the United States, Italy and Spain contributed samples from acute and convalescent COVID-19. In each case, the material was cDNA or gDNA derived from T cells, B-cell-depleted T cells, or PBMCs.

The CDR3 covers 17 residues. Per the germline V gene, CDR1 is LGHNA and CDR2 is YNFKEQ. After removal of 0 bases from V and 4 bases from J, the junction contained 6 bases not matched to a gene. The authors' processing: Reference gene primer amplification gave nucleated cell count estimates. Method: immunoSEQ multiplex PCR; TCRdb's copy keeps in-frame clones and lacks some. V, J and clone size derive from that table, while D and trimming were established from the DNA sequence. The data hold approximately 200,000 clones, with 85% to 90% observed a single time. The origin of this receptor is a man aged 25 to 40 with COVID-19, enrolled during active disease. The sample consisted of peripheral blood. The chain links TRBV4-2 to TRBJ1-3, with 10 bases lining up with TRBD1. CDR3 sequence (DNA): TGTGCCAGCAGCCAAGATACCCCGGACAGGGGGGGAAACACCATATATTTT. Its protein product is CASSQDTPDRGGNTIYF.